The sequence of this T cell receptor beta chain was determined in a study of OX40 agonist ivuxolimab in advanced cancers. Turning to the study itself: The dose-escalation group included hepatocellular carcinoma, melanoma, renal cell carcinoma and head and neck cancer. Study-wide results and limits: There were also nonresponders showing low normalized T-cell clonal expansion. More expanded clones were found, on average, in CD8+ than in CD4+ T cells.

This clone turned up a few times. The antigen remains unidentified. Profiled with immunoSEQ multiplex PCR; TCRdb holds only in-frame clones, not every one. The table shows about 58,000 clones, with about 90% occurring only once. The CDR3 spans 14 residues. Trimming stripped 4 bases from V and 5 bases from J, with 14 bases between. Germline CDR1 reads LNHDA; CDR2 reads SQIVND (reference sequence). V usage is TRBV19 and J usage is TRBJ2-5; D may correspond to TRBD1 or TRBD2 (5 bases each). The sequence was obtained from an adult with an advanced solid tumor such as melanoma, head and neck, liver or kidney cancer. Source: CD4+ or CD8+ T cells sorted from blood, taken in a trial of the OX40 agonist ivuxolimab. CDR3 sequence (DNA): TGTGCCAGTAGTACTAGAATGGGGGTGGAGACCCAGTACTTC. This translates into CASSTRMGVETQYF.